Presented here are 31 T cell receptor beta chains from one specimen sequenced in a study of shared T cell receptors in the human thymus. Data came from immunoSEQ multiplex PCR; TCRdb stores just in-frame clones and leaves some out. The sample holds roughly 500,000 clones, roughly 74% seen once. These records were also assigned to another study, of human thymus T cells.

The material sequenced was thymocytes. These receptors came from a boy younger than two with a congenital heart defect.

The V call is TRBV4-3, the J call TRBJ2-1, with D possibly being TRBD2 (5 bases). The CDR3 length is 14 residues. The V end lost 0 bases, the J end lost 10 bases, and 13 bases lay between the germline ends. CDR1 and CDR2 from the germline V gene are LGHNA and YSLEER. The CDR3 region is CASSQEVPTGEQFF. The CDR3 DNA follows: TGCGCCAGCAGCCAAGAAGTCCCAACGGGGGAGCAGTTCTTC.

The rearrangement links TRBV2 to TRBJ2-7; D gene unclear. CDR1 is SNHLY and CDR2 is FYNNEI in the germline V gene. Trimming took 2 bases from V and 0 from J, leaving 5 bases between them. The CDR3 consists of 13 residues. In nucleotides, the CDR3 is TGTGCCAGCAGTGAACTCGTCTCCTACGAGCAGTACTTC. Translated, it gives CASSELVSYEQYF.

Concerning this clone itself: At one boundary the junction diverges from the germline segment, which might be a read error. The rearrangement joins TRBV6-1 to TRBJ1-1; no clear D gene. The CDR3 is 11 amino acids. Germline V lookup: CDR1 MNHNS, CDR2 SASEGT. CDR3 sequence: CASSENNEAFF. Here the CDR3 DNA reads TGTGCCAGCAGTGAGAACAATGAAGCTTTCTTT.

For the CDR3, the DNA is TGTGCCAGCAGTCTCACCGGGTTCCTTTGGGGCTACACCTTC. Translating it yields CASSLTGFLWGYTF. The gene calls are TRBV27 and TRBJ1-2; D is unclear. The CDR3 contains 14 residues. Germline V gives CDR1 MNHEY, CDR2 SMNVEV (reference sequence). V shed 5 bases and J shed 8 bases, with 18 bases lying between them.

This rearrangement joins TRBV9 to TRBJ1-3; D unresolved. The germline V gene has CDR1 SGDLS and CDR2 YYNGEE. V dropped 10 bases and J dropped 4 bases, with 3 bases sitting between them. This CDR3 contains 9 residues. The DNA of the CDR3 is TGTGCCCTCGGAAACACCATATATTTT. This codes for CALGNTIYF.

The chain recombines TRBV7-9 with TRBJ2-2, with D possibly matching TRBD2 (5 bases). From germline, CDR1 is SEHNR and CDR2 FQNEAQ (reference sequence). The CDR3 sequence is 17 residues long. Trimming cost V 1 base and J 1 base, with 13 bases left between them. The CDR3: CASSLGRGQMNTGELFF. In DNA form, the CDR3 reads TGTGCCAGCAGCTTAGGGCGAGGGCAGATGAACACCGGGGAGCTGTTTTTT.

The rearrangement links TRBV9 to TRBJ2-1; no clear D. Germline loops: CDR1 SGDLS, CDR2 YYNGEE. The CDR3 length is 16 residues. Trimming cost V 3 bases and J 4 bases, with 17 bases left between them. CDR3 bases: TGTGCCAGCAGCGCTAGACCCCATAAAGTGTACAATGAGCAGTTCTTC. It translates to CASSARPHKVYNEQFF.

V and J are TRBV4-1 and TRBJ2-1, with 10 bases fitting TRBD2. With 0 bases clipped from V and 3 bases from J, the junction kept 5 bases outside the gene matches. CDR1 is MGHRA, CDR2 YSYEKL, per germline. The CDR3 runs to 17 residues. In DNA form, the CDR3 reads TGCGCCAGCAGCCAAGATAAGCGGGAGGGCCTCTACAATGAGCAGTTCTTC. Its protein product is CASSQDKREGLYNEQFF.

Regarding this clone: Other DNA sequences in this specimen translate into the identical CDR3. This chain connects TRBV5-1 to TRBJ2-5; D call uncertain. The germline V gene has CDR1 SGHRS and CDR2 YFSETQ. Deletions cut 0 bases from V and 2 bases from J, with 5 bases between. This CDR3 region has 13 residues. The CDR3 nucleotides are TGCGCCAGCAGCTTGGGTTTACAAGAGACCCAGTACTTC. It translates to CASSLGLQETQYF.

The chain combines TRBV18 with TRBJ2-7; 13 nucleotides agree with TRBD2. The CDR3 sequence is 16 residues long. The germline V gene has CDR1 KGHSH and CDR2 LQKENI. V shed 4 bases and J 0 bases; nucleotides not matched to a gene: 3. The CDR3 region is CASSLGTSGASYEQYF. CDR3 DNA: TGTGCCAGCTCACTAGGGACTAGCGGGGCCTCCTACGAGCAGTACTTC.

CDR3 residues: CASSSSGGGSYEQYF. CDR3 sequence (DNA): TGTGCCAGCAGCTCCAGCGGGGGGGGCTCCTACGAGCAGTACTTC. The chain uses TRBV5-6 and TRBJ2-7; 10 bases align to TRBD2. The CDR3 totals 15 residues. After removal of 3 bases from V and 0 bases from J, the junction contained 3 bases not matched to a gene. Germline CDR1 SGHDT, CDR2 YYEEEE.

The chain couples TRBV27 to TRBJ2-3; 10 positions match TRBD1. The CDR3 has 14 amino acids. From germline, CDR1 is MNHEY and CDR2 SMNVEV (reference sequence). The junction had 5 bases not matched to a gene; V was cut back by 7 bases and J by 4 bases. CDR3 loop: CASTDRGQADTQYF. CDR3 nucleotide sequence: TGTGCCAGCACTGACAGGGGGCAAGCAGATACGCAGTATTTT.

This chain links TRBV6-1 with TRBJ2-1; D call uncertain. The CDR3 spans 11 residues. Germline values: CDR1 MNHNS, CDR2 SASEGT. V was pared by 4 bases and J by 7 bases, with 5 bases between. DNA of the CDR3: TGTGCCAGCAGTGTGAGGAATGAGCAGTTCTTC. Translating gives CASSVRNEQFF.

V gene TRBV6-6 combines with J gene TRBJ2-2; D unclear. CDR3 size: 11 residues. Trimming took 7 bases from V and 6 from J, leaving 6 bases between them. Per germline, CDR1 MNHNY and CDR2 SVGAGI (reference sequence). As DNA, the CDR3 is TGTGCCAGCAACACAGCCGGGGAGCTGTTTTTT. Translation gives CASNTAGELFF.

The chain joins TRBV9 to TRBJ2-3; TRBD2 agrees at 7 bases. The germline V gene has CDR1 SGDLS and CDR2 YYNGEE. V lost 1 base and J lost 3; bases outside the gene matches: 8. The CDR3 contains 16 residues. DNA for the CDR3: TGTGCCAGCAGCGTAAGGGCTTTCGGGAGGACAGATACGCAGTATTTT. This translates into CASSVRAFGRTDTQYF.

This clone was counted only a few times. The CDR3 DNA reads TGCGCCAGCAGCTTGATCTGGCGGGGACCCAGGGATACGCAGTATTTT. Its protein product is CASSLIWRGPRDTQYF. The chain couples TRBV5-1 to TRBJ2-3; D possibly corresponds to TRBD2 (6 bases). The germline V and J ends were trimmed by 1 base and 6 bases, with 18 bases remaining between them. The CDR3 is made up of 16 amino acids. Germline assignment: CDR1 SGHRS and CDR2 YFSETQ.

The chain has TRBV28 and TRBJ1-1; TRBD1 aligns across 7 bases. Trimming cost V 6 bases and J 7 bases; bases outside gene matches: 14. CDR1 and CDR2 (germline): MDHEN, SYDVKM. CDR3 length equals 15 residues. CDR3 sequence (DNA): TGTGCCAGCAGCCTTCCTTCGGGACAGAGATTTGAAGCTTTCTTT. It yields the protein CASSLPSGQRFEAFF.

This clone appeared once. This rearrangement joins TRBV29-1 to TRBJ2-1; D uncertain. This CDR3 comprises 11 residues. V was pared by 0 bases and J by 7 bases, with 4 bases between. CDR1 and CDR2 from the germline V gene are SQVTM and ANQGSEA. The CDR3 region has the DNA TGCAGCGTTGAAGAGTATAATGAGCAGTTCTTC. This codes for CSVEEYNEQFF.

Points on this clone: In the same sample, other DNA sequences code for this CDR3. V and J are TRBV27 and TRBJ1-2, with TRBD1 as a possible D gene (5 bases). Germline V gene lookup returns CDR1 MNHEY and CDR2 SMNVEV (reference sequence). The CDR3 is made up of 12 amino acids. V was clipped by 4 bases and J by 5 bases, with 8 bases between them. In nucleotides, the CDR3 is TGTGCCAGCAGTTCGCAGGGATATGGCTACACCTTC. Its protein is CASSSQGYGYTF.

V gene TRBV29-1 combines with J gene TRBJ2-3, with D tentatively TRBD2 (7 bases). The CDR3 extends over 15 amino acids. Germline V gene data show CDR1 as SQVTM and CDR2 as ANQGSEA. The germline V and J ends were trimmed by 7 bases and 0 bases, with 17 bases remaining between them. The CDR3, as DNA: TGCAGCGGCAAACTAAGGGGGGGGAGCACAGATACGCAGTATTTT. It specifies CSGKLRGGSTDTQYF.

The rearrangement links TRBV13 to TRBJ2-3; D call uncertain. V lost 5 bases and J lost 2, with 17 bases in between. CDR3 size: 16 residues. CDR1 and CDR2 from the germline V gene are PRHDT and FYEKMQ (reference sequence). The CDR3 protein is CASSLRPSEATDTQYF. The CDR3 DNA sequence: TGTGCCAGCAGCCTACGACCCAGCGAAGCCACAGATACGCAGTATTTT.

The rearrangement joins TRBV9 to TRBJ1-1, with 9 nucleotides matching TRBD1. The CDR3 has 14 residues. In germline, CDR1 is SGDLS, CDR2 YYNGEE. V was pared by 4 bases and J by 2 bases, with 3 bases of the junction left unmatched. As DNA, the CDR3 is TGTGCCAGCAGCAGGGGACAGGGCAACACTGAAGCTTTCTTT. Translated, it gives CASSRGQGNTEAFF.

This clone was detected a few times. V and J are TRBV19 and TRBJ2-1, with TRBD2 matching over 14 bases. The CDR3 loop spans 15 amino acids. CDR1 is LNHDA and CDR2 is SQIVND in the germline V gene (reference sequence). Trimming at V came to 3 bases and at J to 9 bases, leaving 4 bases not matched to a gene. As DNA, the CDR3 is TGTGCCAGTAGTATCGGACTAGCGGGAGGAATTGAGCAGTTCTTC. Amino acids: CASSIGLAGGIEQFF.

V and J are TRBV5-1 and TRBJ2-7; 7 bases match TRBD1. This CDR3 is built from 14 residues. J lost 5 bases, V lost 6 bases, and 11 bases had no gene match. Per germline, CDR1 SGHRS and CDR2 YFSETQ. CDR3 loop: CASTGGGAGHEQYF. DNA for the CDR3: TGCGCCAGCACAGGGGGTGGGGCGGGCCACGAGCAGTACTTC.

This chain links TRBV27 with TRBJ2-7; 10 bases align to TRBD1. The length of the CDR3 is 15 residues. Germline V gene data show CDR1 as MNHEY and CDR2 as SMNVEV (reference sequence). J was trimmed by 5 bases and V by 6 bases; bases with no gene match: 10. The chain's CDR3 is CASRSVRDRGDEQYF. The CDR3 DNA follows: TGTGCCAGCAGATCAGTACGGGACAGGGGAGACGAGCAGTACTTC.

The chain combines TRBV9 with TRBJ1-3, with a weak D call TRBD1 (5 bases). CDR1 is SGDLS, CDR2 YYNGEE, per germline. V lost 0 bases to trimming and J lost 2 bases, with 9 bases between them. This CDR3 is 15 amino acids long. The CDR3 protein is CASSVAGGTGNTIYF. The CDR3 region has the DNA TGTGCCAGCAGCGTAGCTGGGGGGACTGGAAACACCATATATTTT.

The chain employs TRBV7-6 and TRBJ2-5, with D perhaps matching TRBD2 (6 bases). Germline CDR1 reads SGHVS; CDR2 reads FNYEAQ. This CDR3 has 12 residues. Trimming took 2 bases from V and 5 from J, leaving 6 bases between them. CDR3 protein: CASSLSGETQYF. The CDR3 nucleotides are TGTGCCAGCAGCTTAAGCGGGGAGACCCAGTACTTC.

The sample holds one count of this clone. The chain has TRBV4-1 and TRBJ1-1, with a weak D call TRBD1 (5 bases). The CDR3 totals 17 residues. V shed 0 bases and J shed 4 bases, with 18 bases lying between them. The germline V gene encodes CDR1 MGHRA and CDR2 YSYEKL. The CDR3 sequence is CASSQDLVGRPFTEAFF. The CDR3 DNA reads TGCGCCAGCAGCCAAGATTTAGTGGGGCGTCCATTCACTGAAGCTTTCTTT.

The chain has TRBV5-1 and TRBJ2-5; 8 positions match TRBD2. The germline gives CDR1 SGHRS, CDR2 YFSETQ. Trimming took 3 bases from V and 4 from J; bases not matched to a gene: 14. This CDR3 has 17 amino acids. CDR3 protein: CASSSRPAAGVLETQYF. CDR3 nucleotide sequence: TGCGCCAGCAGCTCCCGACCGGCAGCGGGAGTGCTAGAGACCCAGTACTTC. Filled out from reference TRBV5-1 and TRBJ2-5, the complete variable domain reads KAGVTQTPRYLIKTRGQQVTLSCSPISGHRSVSWYQQTPGQGLQFLFEYFSETQRNKGNFPGRFSGRQFSNSRSEMNVSTLELGDSALYLCASSSRPAAGVLETQYFGPGTRLLVL.

The V and J genes are TRBV27 and TRBJ1-1; 9 bases line up with TRBD1. The CDR3 extends over 17 amino acids. V lost 8 bases to trimming and J lost 4 bases; unmatched junction nucleotides: 17. Germline CDR1 is MNHEY and CDR2 is SMNVEV (reference sequence). Here the CDR3 DNA reads TGTGCCAGCGGGATGGGGACAGGGTTTAGAGAGAGCACTGAAGCTTTCTTT. Protein: CASGMGTGFRESTEAFF.

The rearrangement uses TRBV19 and TRBJ2-5; 8 bases align to TRBD2. The V gene's germline CDR1 is LNHDA and CDR2 SQIVND (reference sequence). V dropped 4 bases and J dropped 4; count of bases not matched to a gene: 8. The CDR3 runs 15 residues. This chain's CDR3 is CASSTCRGGRETQYF. The CDR3, as DNA: TGTGCCAGTAGTACCTGCCGGGGGGGGAGAGAGACCCAGTACTTC.